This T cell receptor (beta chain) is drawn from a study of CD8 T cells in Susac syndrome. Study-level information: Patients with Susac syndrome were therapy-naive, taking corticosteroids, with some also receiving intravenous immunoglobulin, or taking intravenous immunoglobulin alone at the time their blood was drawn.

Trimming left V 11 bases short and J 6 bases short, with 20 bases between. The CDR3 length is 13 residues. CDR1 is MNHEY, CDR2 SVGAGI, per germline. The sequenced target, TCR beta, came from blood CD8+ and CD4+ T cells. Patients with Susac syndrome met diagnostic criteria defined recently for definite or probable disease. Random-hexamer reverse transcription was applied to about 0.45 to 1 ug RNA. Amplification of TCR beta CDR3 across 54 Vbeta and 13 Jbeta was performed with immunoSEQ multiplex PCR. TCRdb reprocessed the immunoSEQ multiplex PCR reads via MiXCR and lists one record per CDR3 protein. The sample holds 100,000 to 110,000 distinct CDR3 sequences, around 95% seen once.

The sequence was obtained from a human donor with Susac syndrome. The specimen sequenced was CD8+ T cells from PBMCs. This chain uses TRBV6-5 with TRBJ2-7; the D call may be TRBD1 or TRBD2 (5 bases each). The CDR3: CAAGSGIRGEQYF. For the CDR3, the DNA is TGTGCCGCAGGGAGCGGCATCCGAGGCGAGCAGTACTTC.